Listed below are T cell receptor beta chains from one sample, sequenced in a study of blood T cell repertoires in COVID-19. Measured with immunoSEQ multiplex PCR; TCRdb has only the in-frame clones, and not every one. The sample has 200,000 to 300,000 clones, 80% to 90% seen once. Source material: peripheral blood. The receptors originated from a woman between 40 and 55 years old who had recovered from COVID-19. CDR3s leave out the opening cysteine and the closing phenylalanine or tryptophan. A D gene is named only where the DNA matches it firmly.

>TRBJ1-1|TRBV11-3|.
ASSLEAGSKAF
>TRBJ1-3|TRBV6-2/TRBV6-3|.
ASSDPGRNTIY
>TRBJ2-1|TRBV7-8|TRBD2
ASSFGRGTPYNEQF
>TRBJ2-2|TRBV29-1|.
SGAGGQNTGELF
>TRBJ1-2|TRBV19|TRBD1
ASRQQGAYGYT
>TRBJ1-5|TRBV5-4|.
ASSLGGGLNQPQH
>TRBJ2-3|TRBV6-6|TRBD2
ASSLLAGEDTQY
>TRBJ1-1|TRBV14|.
ASSQDWSMILNTEAF
>TRBJ1-5|TRBV5-8|TRBD1
ASSRRTGASQPQH
>TRBJ2-1|TRBV3-1/TRBV3-2|TRBD2
ASSPDLAGGSEQF
>TRBJ1-5|TRBV4-1|TRBD1
ASSQVGQARGPQH
>TRBJ2-4|TRBV19|.
ASSTRAGNIQY
>TRBJ2-7|TRBV2|TRBD1
ASSELEDRGEQY
>TRBJ2-1|TRBV2|TRBD1
ASSPPTGGYYNEQF
>TRBJ2-5|TRBV6-2/TRBV6-3|.
ASSYSRGETQY
>TRBJ2-1|TRBV5-1|.
ASSLGALYNEQF
>TRBJ1-1|TRBV6-2/TRBV6-3|TRBD1
ASSHRQGNLNTEAF
>TRBJ2-7|TRBV6-5|TRBD1
ASSYSRGQGNEQY
>TRBJ2-3|TRBV6-1|.
ASSERVGDYTDTQY
>TRBJ2-7|TRBV6-2/TRBV6-3|TRBD1
ASSYKGTGAYEQY
>TRBJ2-7|TRBV4-3|TRBD2
ASSPGLAGTEQY
>TRBJ1-1|TRBV10-3|TRBD1
AITPDRGTEAF
>TRBJ1-1|TRBV12-3/TRBV12-4|.
ASSSRDSEGAF
>TRBJ2-3|TRBV6-5|TRBD2
ASSPSGAYTDTQY
>TRBJ2-7|TRBV9|.
ASSPQDRFYEQY
>TRBJ2-3|TRBV6-1|.
ASSEFQGLRTDTQY
>TRBJ2-1|TRBV4-2|TRBD1
ASTEDRGGNEQF
>TRBJ1-1|TRBV18|TRBD1
ASSSQRTGGETEAF
>TRBJ1-4|TRBV5-6|.
ASSDITGPPNEKLF
>TRBJ2-7|TRBV7-9|.
ASSLWGAYEQY
>TRBJ1-2|TRBV30|TRBD1
AWRDRGLHGYT
>TRBJ1-4|TRBV9|TRBD1
ASSIPTGSTNEKLF
>TRBJ1-1|TRBV2|.
ASSLQRANTEAF
>TRBJ1-5|TRBV15|.
ATSRDPTDYSNQPQH
>TRBJ2-5|TRBV6-5|.
ASSYGSQRGETQY
>TRBJ2-1|TRBV18|.
ASSPTGLGDEQF
>TRBJ1-1|TRBV9|.
ASSVGGYTEAF
>TRBJ2-7|TRBV7-9|TRBD1
ASSPPYPEGQTYEQY
>TRBJ1-1|TRBV30|.
AWSGGFTEAF
>TRBJ1-3|TRBV12-3/TRBV12-4|.
ASSLTAGNTIY
>TRBJ2-1|TRBV9|TRBD1
ASSLRTGGNNEQF
>TRBJ2-7|TRBV19|.
ASRWGPGPYEQY
>TRBJ2-3|TRBV7-9|TRBD2
ASSIPGLAGGAYGTDTQY
>TRBJ1-5|TRBV7-2|.
ASSLPLREGSQPQH
>TRBJ1-6|TRBV30|.
ARGGDVTPLH
>TRBJ2-6|TRBV19|.
ATTRGKSSGANVLT
>TRBJ1-5|TRBV12-5|TRBD1
ASGFRTGAGNQPQH
>TRBJ1-1|TRBV12-3/TRBV12-4|TRBD1
ASSLSGQGEAF
>TRBJ1-2|TRBV2|TRBD1
ASSGDSPSGYT
>TRBJ2-7|TRBV30|.
AWSPTTLDTTYEQY
>TRBJ2-4|TRBV3-1/TRBV3-2|TRBD2
ASSQEFWRGREAKNIQY
>TRBJ2-5|TRBV6-2/TRBV6-3|.
ASSLFDRYQETQY
>TRBJ2-1|TRBV15|.
ATSREPGVYNEQF
>TRBJ2-3|TRBV7-8|TRBD1
ASSLGLYPEGTGGADTQY
>TRBJ1-2|TRBV28|TRBD1
ASRGTGGSYGYT
>TRBJ1-2|TRBV6-6|.
ASSPRGSEGYT
>TRBJ1-2|TRBV7-2|.
ASGTYGYT
>TRBJ2-7|TRBV11-3|TRBD1
ASSFGQGSSYEQY
>TRBJ1-3|TRBV29-1|.
SVFSSSGNTIY